This T cell receptor beta chain originates from a study of cytomegalovirus exposure and HLA in healthy donors. The wider study: An early release of data contained about 85 million unique TCRs, which came from HLA-typed donors.

The study ran its PCR with 60 Vbeta and 13 Jbeta primers. The assay was immunoSEQ multiplex PCR, and TCRdb's table has in-frame clones only and misses some. Here the sample spans around 150,000 clones, around 80% being singletons. The CDR3 runs to 14 residues. Germline V gene data show CDR1 as LNHNV and CDR2 as YYDKDF (reference sequence). V shed 0 bases and J shed 7 bases, with 9 bases lying between them. Regarding the study as a whole: It was reported that TCR beta sequences correctly inferred the HLA-A and HLA-B alleles for most subjects. Available immune exposure information was restricted to CMV serostatus only.

A note on this clone: The antigen is not known.

This clonotype was sampled from a man between 18 and 35 years old in good health and CMV-seropositive. The sequencing sample was made of PBMCs. This chain joins TRBV15 and TRBJ1-4; D gene unclear. CDR3 DNA sequence: TGTGCCACCAGCAGAGATCGGGTTCCTGAAAAACTGTTTTTT. Encoded protein: CATSRDRVPEKLFF.